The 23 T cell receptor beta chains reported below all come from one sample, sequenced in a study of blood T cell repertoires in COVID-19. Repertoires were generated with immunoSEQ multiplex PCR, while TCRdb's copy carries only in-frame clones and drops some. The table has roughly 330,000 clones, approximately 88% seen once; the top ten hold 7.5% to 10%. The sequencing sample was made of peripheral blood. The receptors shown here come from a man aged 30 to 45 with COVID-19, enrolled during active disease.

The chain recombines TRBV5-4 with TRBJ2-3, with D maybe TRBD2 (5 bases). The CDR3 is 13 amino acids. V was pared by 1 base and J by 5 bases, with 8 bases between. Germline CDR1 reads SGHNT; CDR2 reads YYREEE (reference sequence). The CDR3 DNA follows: TGTGCCAGCAGCTTGAAGCGGAGAGATACGCAGTATTTT. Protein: CASSLKRRDTQYF.

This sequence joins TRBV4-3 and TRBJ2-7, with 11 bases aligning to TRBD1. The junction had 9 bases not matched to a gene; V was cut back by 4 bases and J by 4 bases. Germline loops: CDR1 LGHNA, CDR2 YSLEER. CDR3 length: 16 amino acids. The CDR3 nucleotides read TGCGCCAGCAGCCCCTCCGGGACAGGGGGGAGGTACGAGCAGTACTTC. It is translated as CASSPSGTGGRYEQYF.

The CDR3 region has the DNA TGTGCCACCAGCAGTCAGTCGACAGGGCGGCACGAGCAGTACTTC. Encoded protein: CATSSQSTGRHEQYF. The chain uses TRBV15 and TRBJ2-7; 7 positions match TRBD1. The CDR3 loop spans 15 amino acids. CDR1 is LNHNV, CDR2 YYDKDF, per germline (reference sequence). J was trimmed by 5 bases and V by 3 bases; bases with no gene match: 10.

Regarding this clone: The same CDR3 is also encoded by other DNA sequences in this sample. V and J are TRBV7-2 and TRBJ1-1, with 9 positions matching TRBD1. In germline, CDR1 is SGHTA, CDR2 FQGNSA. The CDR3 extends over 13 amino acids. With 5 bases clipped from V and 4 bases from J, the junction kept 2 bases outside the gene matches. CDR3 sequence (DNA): TGTGCCAGCAGCCTGACAGGGGGCACTGAAGCTTTCTTT. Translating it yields CASSLTGGTEAFF.

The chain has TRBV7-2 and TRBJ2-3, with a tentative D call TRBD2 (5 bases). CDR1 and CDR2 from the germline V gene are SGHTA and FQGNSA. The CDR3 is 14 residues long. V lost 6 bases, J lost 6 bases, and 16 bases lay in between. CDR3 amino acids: CASSLGLSGDTQYF. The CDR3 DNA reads TGTGCCAGCAGTCTCGGACTCTCAGGCGATACGCAGTATTTT.

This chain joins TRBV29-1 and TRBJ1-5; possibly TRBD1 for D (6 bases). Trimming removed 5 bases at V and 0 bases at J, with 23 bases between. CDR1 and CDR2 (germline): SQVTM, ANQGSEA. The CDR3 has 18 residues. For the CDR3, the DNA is TGCAGCGTTTTACAGGGAGAAGAGTTGCCCTATAGCAATCAGCCCCAGCATTTT. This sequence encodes CSVLQGEELPYSNQPQHF. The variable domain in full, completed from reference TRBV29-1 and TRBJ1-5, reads SAVISQKPSRDICQRGTSLTIQCQVDSQVTMMFWYRQQPGQSLTLIATANQGSEATYESGFVIDKFPISRPNLTFSTLTVSNMSPEDSSIYLCSVLQGEELPYSNQPQHFGDGTRLSIL.

The CDR3 loop is CASSVQGTSGRADTQYF. The CDR3, as DNA: TGTGCCAGCAGCGTACAAGGGACTAGCGGGAGAGCAGATACGCAGTATTTT. The genes are TRBV9 and TRBJ2-3, with TRBD2 matching 14 bases. CDR1 and CDR2 from the germline V gene are SGDLS and YYNGEE. The J segment lost 4 bases and the V segment lost 1 base, leaving 5 bases of the junction unmatched. The CDR3 is 17 amino acids.

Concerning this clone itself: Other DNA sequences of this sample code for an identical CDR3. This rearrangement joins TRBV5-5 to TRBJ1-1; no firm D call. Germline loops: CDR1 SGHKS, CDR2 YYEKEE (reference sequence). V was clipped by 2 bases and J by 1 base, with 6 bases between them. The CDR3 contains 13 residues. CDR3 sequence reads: CASSLTGNTEAFF. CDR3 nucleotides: TGTGCCAGCAGCTTAACGGGGAACACTGAAGCTTTCTTT.

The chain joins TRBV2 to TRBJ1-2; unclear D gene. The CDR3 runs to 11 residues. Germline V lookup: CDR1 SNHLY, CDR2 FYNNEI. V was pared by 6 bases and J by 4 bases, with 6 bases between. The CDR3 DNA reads TGTGCCAGCAGACAGCTCTATGGCTACACCTTC. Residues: CASRQLYGYTF. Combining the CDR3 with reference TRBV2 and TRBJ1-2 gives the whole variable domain EPEVTQTPSHQVTQMGQEVILRCVPISNHLYFYWYRQILGQKVEFLVSFYNNEISEKSEIFDDQFSVERPDGSNFTLKIRSTKLEDSAMYFCASRQLYGYTFGSGTRLTVV.

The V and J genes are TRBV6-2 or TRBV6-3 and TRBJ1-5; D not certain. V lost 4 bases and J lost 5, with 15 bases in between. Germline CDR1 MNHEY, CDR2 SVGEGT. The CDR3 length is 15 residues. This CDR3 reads CASSSDVRVHQPQHF. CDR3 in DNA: TGTGCCAGCAGTTCGGACGTGAGGGTTCATCAGCCCCAGCATTTT.

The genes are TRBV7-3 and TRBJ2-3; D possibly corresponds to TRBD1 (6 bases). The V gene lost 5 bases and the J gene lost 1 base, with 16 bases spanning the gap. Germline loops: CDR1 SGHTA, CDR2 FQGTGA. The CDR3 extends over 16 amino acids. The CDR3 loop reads CASSRNRVVGTDTQYF. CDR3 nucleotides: TGTGCCAGCAGCAGGAACAGGGTGGTGGGCACAGATACGCAGTATTTT.

In DNA form, the CDR3 reads TGTGCCAGCAGCTTGGTAACCGGGACAGGGAATCATGGCTACACCTTC. Translated, it gives CASSLVTGTGNHGYTF. The rearrangement uses TRBV5-6 and TRBJ1-2; 9 bases are shared with TRBD1. Germline V gene sequence: CDR1 SGHDT, CDR2 YYEEEE. CDR3 length equals 16 residues. V lost 0 bases, J lost 6 bases, and 9 bases stayed unmatched.

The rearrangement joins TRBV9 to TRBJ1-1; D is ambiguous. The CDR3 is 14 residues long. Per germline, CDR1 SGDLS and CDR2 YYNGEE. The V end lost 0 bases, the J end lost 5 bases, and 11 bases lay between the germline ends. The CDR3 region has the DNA TGTGCCAGCAGCGTAGGTCCCGGGTTTACTGAAGCTTTCTTT. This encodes CASSVGPGFTEAFF.

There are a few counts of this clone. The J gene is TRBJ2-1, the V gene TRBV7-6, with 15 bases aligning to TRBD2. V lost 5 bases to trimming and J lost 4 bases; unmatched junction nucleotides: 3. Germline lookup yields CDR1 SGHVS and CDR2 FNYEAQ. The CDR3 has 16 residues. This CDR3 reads CASSVGTSGGYNEQFF. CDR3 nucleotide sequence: TGTGCCAGCAGCGTCGGGACTAGCGGGGGGTACAATGAGCAGTTCTTC. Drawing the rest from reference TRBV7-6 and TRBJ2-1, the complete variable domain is GAGVSQSPRYKVTKRGQDVALRCDPISGHVSLYWYRQALGQGPEFLTYFNYEAQQDKSGLPNDRFSAERPEGSISTLTIQRTEQRDSAMYRCASSVGTSGGYNEQFFGPGTRLTVL.

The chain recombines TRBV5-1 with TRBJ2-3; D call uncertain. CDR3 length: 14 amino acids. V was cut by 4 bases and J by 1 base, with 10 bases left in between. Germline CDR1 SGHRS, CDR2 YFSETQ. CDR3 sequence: CASSPGAGTDTQYF. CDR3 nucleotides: TGCGCCAGCAGCCCGGGTGCTGGCACAGATACGCAGTATTTT.

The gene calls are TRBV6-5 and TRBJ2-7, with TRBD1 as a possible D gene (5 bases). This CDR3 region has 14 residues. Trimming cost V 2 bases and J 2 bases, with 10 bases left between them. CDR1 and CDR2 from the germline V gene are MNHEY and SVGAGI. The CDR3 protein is CASSYGAATYEQYF. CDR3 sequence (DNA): TGTGCCAGCAGTTACGGGGCCGCTACCTACGAGCAGTACTTC.

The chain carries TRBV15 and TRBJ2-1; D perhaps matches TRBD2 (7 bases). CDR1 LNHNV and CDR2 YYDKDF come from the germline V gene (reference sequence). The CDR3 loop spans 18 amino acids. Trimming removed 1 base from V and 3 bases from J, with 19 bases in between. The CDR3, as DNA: TGTGCCACCAGCAGAGGAAGTGCGGCGGGGGCCCACTACAATGAGCAGTTCTTC. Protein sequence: CATSRGSAAGAHYNEQFF. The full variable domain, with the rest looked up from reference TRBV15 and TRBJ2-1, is DAMVIQNPRYQVTQFGKPVTLSCSQTLNHNVMYWYQQKSSQAPKLLFHYYDKDFNNEADTPDNFQSRRPNTSFCFLDIRSPGLGDTAMYLCATSRGSAAGAHYNEQFFGPGTRLTVL.

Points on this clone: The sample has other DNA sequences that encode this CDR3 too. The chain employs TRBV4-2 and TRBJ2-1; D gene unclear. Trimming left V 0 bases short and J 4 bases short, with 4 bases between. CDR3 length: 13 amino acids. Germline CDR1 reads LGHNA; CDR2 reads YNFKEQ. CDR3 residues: CASSQETYNEQFF. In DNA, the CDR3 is TGTGCCAGCAGCCAAGAAACATACAATGAGCAGTTCTTC.

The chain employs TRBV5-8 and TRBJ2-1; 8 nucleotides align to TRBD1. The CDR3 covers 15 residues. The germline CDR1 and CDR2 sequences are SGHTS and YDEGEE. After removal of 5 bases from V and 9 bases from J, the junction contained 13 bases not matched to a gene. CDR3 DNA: TGTGCCAGCAGGTTGACAGGGGCCCGTCTGGTTGAGCAGTTCTTC. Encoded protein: CASRLTGARLVEQFF.

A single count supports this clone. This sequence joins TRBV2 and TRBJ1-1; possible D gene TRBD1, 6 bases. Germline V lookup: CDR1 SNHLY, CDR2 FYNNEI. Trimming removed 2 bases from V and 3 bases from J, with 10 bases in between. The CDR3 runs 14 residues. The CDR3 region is CASSEQGYDTEAFF. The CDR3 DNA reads TGTGCCAGCAGTGAACAGGGGTATGACACTGAAGCTTTCTTT.

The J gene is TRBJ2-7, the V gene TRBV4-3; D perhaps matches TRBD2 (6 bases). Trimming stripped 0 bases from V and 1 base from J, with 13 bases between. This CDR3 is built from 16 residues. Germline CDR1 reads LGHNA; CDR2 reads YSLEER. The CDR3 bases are TGCGCCAGCAGCCAAGACCCGGGGGAAGGGTCCTACGAGCAGTACTTC. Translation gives CASSQDPGEGSYEQYF.

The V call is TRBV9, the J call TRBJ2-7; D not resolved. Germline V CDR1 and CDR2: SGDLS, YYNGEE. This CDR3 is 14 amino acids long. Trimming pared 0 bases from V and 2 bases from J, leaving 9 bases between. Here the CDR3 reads CASSVGGAPYEQYF. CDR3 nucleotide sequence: TGTGCCAGCAGCGTAGGTGGAGCGCCCTACGAGCAGTACTTC.

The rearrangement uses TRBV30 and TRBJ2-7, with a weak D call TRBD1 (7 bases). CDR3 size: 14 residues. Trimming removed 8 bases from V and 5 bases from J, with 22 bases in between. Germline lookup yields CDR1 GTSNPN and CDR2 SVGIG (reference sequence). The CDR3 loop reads CAGGGGSLSHEQYF. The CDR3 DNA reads TGTGCCGGAGGGGGCGGTAGTCTTTCCCACGAGCAGTACTTC.